Below are 30 T cell receptor beta chains sequenced from a single sample in a study of blood T cell repertoires in COVID-19. Sequenced by immunoSEQ multiplex PCR; TCRdb stores in-frame clones only, minus some. The repertoire holds about 300,000 clones, with around 90% as singletons. Sequencing was carried out using PBMCs or T cells enriched from blood (not recorded which). The receptors originated from a man aged 55 to 70 who had recovered from COVID-19.

The genes are TRBV30 and TRBJ1-2; 9 bases match TRBD1. The germline gives CDR1 GTSNPN, CDR2 SVGIG (reference sequence). This CDR3 region has 14 residues. V was pared by 4 bases and J by 1 base, with 4 bases of the junction left unmatched. Here the CDR3 reads CAWTGTGINYGYTF. CDR3 bases: TGTGCCTGGACCGGGACAGGGATTAACTATGGCTACACCTTC. Variable domain in full (rest from reference TRBV30 and TRBJ1-2): SQTIHQWPATLVQPVGSPLSLECTVEGTSNPNLYWYRQAAGRGLQLLFYSVGIGQISSEVPQNLSASRPQDRQFILSSKKLLLSDSGFYLCAWTGTGINYGYTFGSGTRLTVV.

This clone was counted once. This chain links TRBV3-1 (or the pseudogene TRBV3-2) with TRBJ1-1, with a possible D match to TRBD1 (6 bases). This CDR3 has 15 residues. Germline CDR1 LGHDT, CDR2 YNNKEL (reference sequence). V shed 3 bases and J shed 1 base, with 12 bases lying between them. CDR3 DNA sequence: TGTGCCAGCAGCCAGACCGGGACAAAGAACACTGAAGCTTTCTTT. Translated: CASSQTGTKNTEAFF.

Concerning this clone itself: Additional DNA sequences in this sample encode the identical CDR3. The V call is TRBV5-1, the J call TRBJ2-5; 7 bases match TRBD2. V lost 4 bases, J lost 5 bases, and 2 bases stayed unmatched. The germline V gene encodes CDR1 SGHRS and CDR2 YFSETQ. This CDR3 spans 12 amino acids. CDR3 amino acids: CASSTGGETQYF. In DNA form, the CDR3 reads TGCGCCAGCAGCACCGGGGGGGAGACCCAGTACTTC.

The chain carries TRBV5-1 and TRBJ2-3; 13 positions match TRBD2. This CDR3 comprises 16 residues. The J segment lost 1 base and the V segment lost 4 bases, leaving 3 bases of the junction unmatched. CDR1 SGHRS and CDR2 YFSETQ come from the germline V gene. Here the CDR3 reads CASSQGTSGGTDTQYF. The CDR3 coding sequence is TGCGCCAGCAGCCAGGGGACTAGCGGGGGCACAGATACGCAGTATTTT. Full variable domain (remainder filled in from reference TRBV5-1 and TRBJ2-3): KAGVTQTPRYLIKTRGQQVTLSCSPISGHRSVSWYQQTPGQGLQFLFEYFSETQRNKGNFPGRFSGRQFSNSRSEMNVSTLELGDSALYLCASSQGTSGGTDTQYFGPGTRLTVL.

This clone was counted once. This sequence joins TRBV7-4 and TRBJ1-1; the D is unclear. The CDR3 runs 16 residues. The V end was cut by 10 bases, the J end by 3 bases, with 24 bases between. The germline V gene has CDR1 SGHVT and CDR2 SQSDAQ. Here the CDR3 DNA reads TGTGCCATCTCCTCTAAGTCGAGAGCCGGAGACACTGAAGCTTTCTTT. Translating gives CAISSKSRAGDTEAFF.

The chain couples TRBV5-5 to TRBJ1-1; 7 nucleotides line up with TRBD1. Per the germline V gene, CDR1 is SGHKS and CDR2 is YYEKEE (reference sequence). The V gene end was trimmed by 3 bases and the J gene end by 4 bases; junction bases not matched to a gene: 9. The CDR3 loop spans 15 amino acids. CDR3 nucleotides: TGTGCCAGCAGCTCACGACAGGGCGGAATCACTGAAGCTTTCTTT. Translation: CASSSRQGGITEAFF.

V gene TRBV7-2 combines with J gene TRBJ2-2; possibly TRBD1 for D (6 bases). The CDR3 has 15 amino acids. CDR1 is SGHTA and CDR2 is FQGNSA in the germline V gene. The V end lost 5 bases, the J end lost 3 bases, and 13 bases lay between the germline ends. This CDR3 reads CASSVQGRDTGELFF. The CDR3 DNA reads as TGTGCCAGCAGCGTACAGGGTCGGGACACCGGGGAGCTGTTTTTT.

This clone turned up a few times. The chain joins TRBV21-1 to TRBJ1-5. TRBV21-1 is a pseudogene. CDR3 size: 18 residues. CDR3 sequence (DNA): TGTGCCAGCAGCTACGGGAGCGGGGGGTATATTGGCAATCAGCCCCAGCATTTT. Translating it yields CASSYGSGGYIGNQPQHF.

The chain links TRBV5-1 to TRBJ2-5; maybe TRBD1 (5 bases). Trimming pared 0 bases from V and 5 bases from J, leaving 8 bases between. Germline CDR1 SGHRS, CDR2 YFSETQ. This CDR3 has 13 residues. This CDR3 is CASSLEGLETQYF. The CDR3 nucleotides are TGCGCCAGCAGCTTGGAGGGGTTGGAGACCCAGTACTTC.

V and J are TRBV29-1 and TRBJ1-1; D remains unclear. The germline CDR1 and CDR2 sequences are SQVTM and ANQGSEA. V was clipped by 6 bases and J by 5 bases, with 22 bases between them. CDR3 length: 15 residues. The CDR3 sequence: CSVNRGTGVLTEAFF. DNA of the CDR3: TGCAGCGTCAATCGCGGAACCGGGGTTTTAACTGAAGCTTTCTTT.

The genes are TRBV7-2 and TRBJ2-7, with D possibly matching TRBD2 (6 bases). Per germline, CDR1 SGHTA and CDR2 FQGNSA. The CDR3 length is 15 residues. Trimming took off 4 bases at V and 0 bases at J, with 13 bases between the two ends. Here the CDR3 reads CASSSKAGGSYEQYF. The CDR3 bases are TGTGCCAGCAGCTCTAAAGCGGGTGGCTCCTACGAGCAGTACTTC.

In this sample, this clone turned up a few times. The chain couples TRBV6-2 or TRBV6-3 to TRBJ1-5; tentatively, D is TRBD1 (6 bases). CDR1 is MNHEY and CDR2 is SVGEGT in the germline V gene. The CDR3 has 15 residues. The germline V and J ends were trimmed by 5 bases and 3 bases, with 14 bases remaining between them. DNA of the CDR3: TGTGCCAGCAGTGGGGACACCAGTCCCAATCAGCCCCAGCATTTT. Translating it yields CASSGDTSPNQPQHF.

The chain couples TRBV28 to TRBJ2-2; 9 positions match TRBD1. CDR3 size: 16 residues. Germline values: CDR1 MDHEN, CDR2 SYDVKM. The trim removed 0 bases at V and 1 base at J, leaving 0 bases unmatched. In nucleotides, the CDR3 is TGTGCCAGCAGTTTATGGACAGGGGGGAACACCGGGGAGCTGTTTTTT. As protein: CASSLWTGGNTGELFF.

This rearrangement joins TRBV5-1 to TRBJ2-1; TRBD2 might be the D (7 bases). This CDR3 spans 15 amino acids. From germline, CDR1 is SGHRS and CDR2 YFSETQ. With 2 bases removed from V and 7 bases from J, the gap between germline ends came to 16 bases. CDR3 bases: TGCGCCAGCAGCTTTGGGGGCGGGAGAACGAATGAGCAGTTCTTC. It encodes CASSFGGGRTNEQFF.

The chain carries TRBV19 and TRBJ1-5, with D maybe TRBD1 (6 bases). Germline loops: CDR1 LNHDA, CDR2 SQIVND (reference sequence). V was cut by 4 bases and J by 0 bases, with 16 bases left in between. The CDR3 length is 17 residues. The CDR3 DNA follows: TGTGCCAGTAGTAGCGGCAGGGGAGTGGGTAGCAATCAGCCCCAGCATTTT. As protein: CASSSGRGVGSNQPQHF.

This clone has only one observation. V usage is TRBV28 and J usage is TRBJ2-1; the match to TRBD2 covers 11 bases. There are 15 residues in the CDR3. The V gene end was trimmed by 5 bases and the J gene end by 5 bases; junction bases not matched to a gene: 5. CDR1 is MDHEN, CDR2 SYDVKM, per germline. CDR3 nucleotide sequence: TGTGCCAGCAGTACTAGCGGGAGAATGAACAATGAGCAGTTCTTC. It yields the protein CASSTSGRMNNEQFF.

The V gene is TRBV7-2, the J gene TRBJ2-7; TRBD2 matches at 7 bases. Germline values: CDR1 SGHTA, CDR2 FQGNSA. Losses at the gene ends were 9 bases for V and 3 bases for J; bases not matched to a gene: 14. The CDR3 is 15 residues long. CDR3 region: CASKLAGLQFYEQYF. Written as DNA, the CDR3 is TGTGCCAGTAAATTAGCGGGCCTACAGTTCTACGAGCAGTACTTC.

As DNA, the CDR3 is TGTGCCAGTAGTATTAGAGGACAAAACTCTCAGCCCCAGCATTTT. Its translation: CASSIRGQNSQPQHF. J is TRBJ1-5 and V is TRBV19, with D maybe TRBD1 (5 bases). Trimming took 3 bases from V and 6 from J, leaving 15 bases between them. Germline V gene data show CDR1 as LNHDA and CDR2 as SQIVND (reference sequence). The CDR3 covers 15 residues.

This chain links TRBV24-1 with TRBJ2-5, with TRBD1 as a possible D gene (6 bases). V was shortened by 4 bases and J by 5 bases, with 16 bases between the two germline ends. The CDR3 totals 15 residues. Germline V CDR1 and CDR2: KGHDR, SFDVKD. CDR3 region: CATSDYDRLGETQYF. The DNA of the CDR3 is TGTGCCACCAGTGACTATGACAGGCTAGGGGAGACCCAGTACTTC.

This clone was detected once. The chain recombines TRBV15 with TRBJ1-2, with 7 bases identical to TRBD1. V was pared by 1 base and J by 2 bases, with 13 bases of the junction left unmatched. The CDR3 is 18 amino acids. CDR1 LNHNV and CDR2 YYDKDF come from the germline V gene (reference sequence). This chain's CDR3 is CATSRVGKTGSRNYGYTF. The DNA for the CDR3 is TGTGCCACCAGCAGAGTAGGAAAGACAGGGAGTAGAAACTATGGCTACACCTTC. The full variable domain, completed using reference TRBV15 and TRBJ1-2, is DAMVIQNPRYQVTQFGKPVTLSCSQTLNHNVMYWYQQKSSQAPKLLFHYYDKDFNNEADTPDNFQSRRPNTSFCFLDIRSPGLGDTAMYLCATSRVGKTGSRNYGYTFGSGTRLTVV.

The chain has TRBV2 and TRBJ2-7; 7 nucleotides agree with TRBD2. Per germline, CDR1 SNHLY and CDR2 FYNNEI. V shed 7 bases and J 1 base; nucleotides not matched to a gene: 7. The CDR3 is 14 residues long. The CDR3 DNA is TGTGCCAGCATTTCCGGGACTACTTCCTACGAGCAGTACTTC. It is translated as CASISGTTSYEQYF.

This chain links TRBV7-2 with TRBJ1-1; 7 nucleotides match TRBD1. Unmatched junction bases numbered 5, after V lost 4 bases and J lost 6 bases. There are 13 residues in the CDR3. The germline CDR1 and CDR2 sequences are SGHTA and FQGNSA. The DNA for the CDR3 is TGTGCCAGCAGCTCCTTCAGGGGGGCTGAAGCTTTCTTT. It translates to CASSSFRGAEAFF.

The CDR3 DNA reads as TGTGCCAGTAGGTCTAAAGGACTAGCGGTACCCCACGGGGAGCTGTTTTTT. Translating gives CASRSKGLAVPHGELFF. The rearrangement links TRBV19 to TRBJ2-2; 10 bases are a match to TRBD2. This CDR3 spans 17 amino acids. J gave up 7 bases and V 6 bases, and 14 bases lay outside the gene matches. The V gene's germline CDR1 is LNHDA and CDR2 SQIVND (reference sequence).

This clone was recorded only once. The CDR3 DNA reads TGTGCCACCAGTGACCCGATGACAGGGGGGGACACCATATATTTT. Translated, it gives CATSDPMTGGDTIYF. V usage is TRBV24-1 and J usage is TRBJ1-3; 9 bases are a match to TRBD1. With V trimmed by 4 bases and J by 8 bases, 8 bases remained unmatched. CDR1 KGHDR and CDR2 SFDVKD come from the germline V gene. This CDR3 region has 15 residues.

V usage is TRBV28 and J usage is TRBJ2-7; D perhaps matches TRBD2 (5 bases). Deletions cut 4 bases from V and 0 bases from J, with 10 bases between. Germline values: CDR1 MDHEN, CDR2 SYDVKM. The CDR3 runs 14 residues. The CDR3 spells CASSSLGGSYEQYF. The CDR3 DNA follows: TGTGCCAGCAGTTCGCTAGGAGGCTCCTACGAGCAGTACTTC.

This sequence joins TRBV4-1 and TRBJ1-2, with D perhaps TRBD1 (6 bases). The CDR3 totals 15 residues. CDR1 and CDR2 (germline): MGHRA, YSYEKL. Between the trimmed V and J ends, which lost 5 bases and 0 bases, there was a span of 13 bases. The CDR3 loop is CASSLTGLTNYGYTF. CDR3 in DNA: TGCGCCAGCAGCTTAACAGGGCTTACTAACTATGGCTACACCTTC.

The chain has TRBV19 and TRBJ2-1; 9 nucleotides line up with TRBD2. The ends lost 4 bases at V and 6 bases at J; junction bases unmatched: 7. Germline V gene sequence: CDR1 LNHDA, CDR2 SQIVND (reference sequence). This CDR3 contains 15 residues. CDR3 region: CASSRPGLAVNEQFF. The CDR3 coding sequence is TGTGCCAGTAGTAGACCGGGACTAGCCGTCAATGAGCAGTTCTTC.

The chain recombines TRBV15 with TRBJ1-2, with a possible D match to TRBD1 (6 bases). The germline V and J ends were trimmed by 4 bases and 7 bases, with 10 bases remaining between them. The CDR3 is 12 amino acids. Germline CDR1 and CDR2: LNHNV and YYDKDF (reference sequence). The CDR3 coding sequence is TGTGCCACCAGCACAGGGGATCGTGGCTACACCTTC. Translation gives CATSTGDRGYTF.

The V gene is TRBV5-1, the J gene TRBJ1-4, with 12 bases aligning to TRBD1. CDR1 is SGHRS, CDR2 YFSETQ, per germline. This CDR3 region has 15 residues. V trimming: 0 bases; J trimming: 8 bases; junction bases outside the gene matches: 2. Written as DNA, the CDR3 is TGCGCCAGCAGCTTGGAGGGACAGGGGGCCGAAAAACTGTTTTTT. Its translation is CASSLEGQGAEKLFF. Together with reference TRBV5-1 and TRBJ1-4, the CDR3 gives the full variable domain: KAGVTQTPRYLIKTRGQQVTLSCSPISGHRSVSWYQQTPGQGLQFLFEYFSETQRNKGNFPGRFSGRQFSNSRSEMNVSTLELGDSALYLCASSLEGQGAEKLFFGSGTQLSVL.

V usage is TRBV7-9 and J usage is TRBJ2-1; 10 bases are shared with TRBD2. The trim removed 0 bases at V and 0 bases at J, leaving 8 bases unmatched. Germline CDR1 SEHNR, CDR2 FQNEAQ (reference sequence). This CDR3 contains 19 residues. The CDR3 reads CASSLALGLAGDSYNEQFF. CDR3 in DNA: TGTGCCAGCAGCTTAGCCCTGGGTCTAGCGGGAGACTCCTACAATGAGCAGTTCTTC. The full variable domain, rest sourced from reference TRBV7-9 and TRBJ2-1, is DTGVSQNPRHKITKRGQNVTFRCDPISEHNRLYWYRQTLGQGPEFLTYFQNEAQLEKSRLLSDRFSAERPKGSFSTLEIQRTEQGDSAMYLCASSLALGLAGDSYNEQFFGPGTRLTVL.